The TCR beta chain under discussion was sequenced for a study of blood T cell repertoires in COVID-19. Study summary: Sites across the United States, Italy and Spain contributed samples from acute and convalescent COVID-19. From T cells, B-cell-depleted T cells, or PBMCs came the material, which was cDNA or gDNA.

Per the original methods: Estimation of nucleated cell counts relied on the amplification of reference gene primers. The assay was immunoSEQ multiplex PCR, and TCRdb's table has in-frame clones only and misses some. V and J calls plus clone size are reproduced from that table; the DNA served to infer D and trimming. This table holds about 23,000 clones, more than 80% found once. The CDR3 sequence is 13 residues long. Trimming left V 4 bases short and J 5 bases short, with 11 bases between. Germline V gives CDR1 SGHAT, CDR2 FQNNGV. This chain joins TRBV11-2 and TRBJ1-1; D may be TRBD1 (6 bases). Material: peripheral blood. The source is a human donor in a cohort sampled during active COVID-19. In DNA form, the CDR3 reads TGTGCCAGCAGCTCACAGGGAGGGACTGAAGCTTTCTTT. It encodes CASSSQGGTEAFF.